This is a list of T cell receptor beta chains from one sample in a study of T cell responses to AZD1222 COVID-19 vaccine. The data were produced by immunoSEQ multiplex PCR, yet TCRdb's version contains in-frame clones alone and is incomplete. The profile shows about 78,000 clones, nearly 90% of them singletons. This material consisted of peripheral blood, taken on day 0 of MenACWY control vaccination. These receptor sequences come from an adult in good health. Both conserved end residues are part of each CDR3. D genes are given only for firm matches. Some rows have no size entry. The others give once, few or many, or a class for an expanded clone.

clone_size	v_call	d_call	j_call	cdr3_nt	cdr3_aa
.	TRBV3-1/TRBV3-2	.	TRBJ1-6	TGTGCCAGCAGCCAGGGTGAAAATTCACCCCTCCACTTT	CASSQGENSPLHF
.	TRBV19	.	TRBJ1-5	TGTGCCAGTAGTACAATCCTCAGGGGCAACAATCAGCCCCAGCATTTT	CASSTILRGNNQPQHF
once	TRBV27	.	TRBJ2-1	TGTGCCAGCAGTTTCGGGGGGCAAGGCAATGAGCAGTTCTTC	CASSFGGQGNEQFF
.	TRBV6-5	.	TRBJ1-1	TGTGCCAGCAGTTACGGTTGGGGGACTGAAGCTTTCTTT	CASSYGWGTEAFF
.	TRBV6-2/TRBV6-3	TRBD1	TRBJ2-1	TGTGCCAGCAGTTACCCCGCCCAGGGAGCCCGGGACAGGGTAGGGAATGAGCAGTTCTTC	CASSYPAQGARDRVGNEQFF
.	TRBV19	TRBD1	TRBJ2-2	TGTGCCAGTCGCCCCGACAGGGTGGCCGGGGAGCTGTTTTTT	CASRPDRVAGELFF
.	TRBV7-2	.	TRBJ1-1	TGTGCCAGCAGCTTAGCGGCACTTCAACCCACTGAAGCTTTCTTT	CASSLAALQPTEAFF
.	TRBV27	TRBD1	TRBJ2-7	TGTGCCAGCAGTGCAACGCACAGGGGGCGCGAGCAGTACTTC	CASSATHRGREQYF
.	TRBV25-1	.	TRBJ1-2	TGTGCCAGCAGACTGGGGGACGGCTATGGCTACACCTTC	CASRLGDGYGYTF
.	TRBV7-2	TRBD2	TRBJ2-2	TGTGCCAGCAGCCTTGGACTAGCGGGGGGCACCGGGGAGCTGTTTTTT	CASSLGLAGGTGELFF
.	TRBV2	.	TRBJ1-5	TGTGCCAGCAGTGCTACAGGGATTAATCAGCCCCAGCATTTT	CASSATGINQPQHF
.	TRBV5-1	.	TRBJ2-3	TGCGCCAGTTCGGTGGGGGGAAGGGGCACAGATACGCAGTATTTT	CASSVGGRGTDTQYF
once	TRBV18	TRBD1	TRBJ2-3	TGTGCCAGCTCACGTGATGCCGGGACAGCCCGCACAGATACGCAGTATTTT	CASSRDAGTARTDTQYF
.	TRBV7-8	.	TRBJ1-4	TGTGCCAGCAGCGCAGAGAGCCACCCTAATGAAAAACTGTTTTTT	CASSAESHPNEKLFF
once	TRBV2	TRBD2	TRBJ2-5	TGTGCCAGCGGGACTAGACGAGGGCGCGAGACCCAGTACTTC	CASGTRRGRETQYF
.	TRBV30	TRBD1	TRBJ2-1	TGTGCCTGGTCTGACAGGGGTAATGAGCAGTTCTTC	CAWSDRGNEQFF
few	TRBV5-1	.	TRBJ2-1	TGCGCCAGCAGCTTGGGATCGGTCATCTCCTACAATGAGCAGTTCTTC	CASSLGSVISYNEQFF
.	TRBV2	TRBD2	TRBJ2-1	TGTGCCAGCAGGGCACGCCCCGGGACTAGTAACAATGAGCAGTTCTTC	CASRARPGTSNNEQFF
.	TRBV4-1	.	TRBJ2-7	TGCGCCAGCAGCCAGCAGGGGTACAACGAGCAGTACTTC	CASSQQGYNEQYF
.	TRBV5-6	.	TRBJ2-7	TGTGCCAGCAGCTTAGGAGGACAGTATTCCGAGCAGTACTTC	CASSLGGQYSEQYF
.	TRBV7-8	TRBD1	TRBJ1-1	TGTGCCAGCAGCCCGACAGGGAGAACTGAAGCTTTCTTT	CASSPTGRTEAFF
.	TRBV6-2/TRBV6-3	.	TRBJ1-3	TGTGCCAGCAGTGAGGCCCCAAGGGCTGGAAACACCATATATTTT	CASSEAPRAGNTIYF
.	TRBV12-5	.	TRBJ1-2	TGTGCTAGTGGTTTGGGAGGGAGCTACACCTTC	CASGLGGSYTF
.	TRBV7-9	.	TRBJ1-5	TGTGCCAGCAGCTTATCCGCCGACAGCCCCCAGCATTTT	CASSLSADSPQHF
once	TRBV28	TRBD2	TRBJ2-7	TGTGCCAGCAGTTTTGGGCTAGCGGGGCTCGAGCAGTACTTC	CASSFGLAGLEQYF
.	TRBV4-1	.	TRBJ1-5	TGCGCCAGCAGCCAAGTTTCCCAGGGCCCTAATCAGCCCCAGCATTTT	CASSQVSQGPNQPQHF
.	TRBV27	.	TRBJ1-5	TGTGCCAGCAGTTACACTCAGCCCCAGCATTTT	CASSYTQPQHF
.	TRBV5-1	TRBD1	TRBJ2-7	TGCGCCAGCAGCAGGGGACAGGGCGTTGATCCCGAGCAGTACTTC	CASSRGQGVDPEQYF
.	TRBV7-9	.	TRBJ2-1	TGTGCCAGCAGCTCGGTCCCGAGCGATGAGCAGTTCTTC	CASSSVPSDEQFF
.	TRBV7-9	.	TRBJ1-1	TGTGCCAGCAGCCCACGAGTGACTGAAGCTTTCTTT	CASSPRVTEAFF
.	TRBV19	TRBD2	TRBJ2-1	TGTGCCAGTAGTATCGGTAGCGGGGGCCACAATGAGCAGTTCTTC	CASSIGSGGHNEQFF
.	TRBV6-5	.	TRBJ1-2	TGTGCCAGCAGTTACTCGGCAGGGACGGAACCAACCTTC	CASSYSAGTEPTF
.	TRBV6-5	TRBD1	TRBJ2-7	TGTGCCAGCAGTTACAGGGGGCGCGACGAGCAGTACTTC	CASSYRGRDEQYF
.	TRBV13	.	TRBJ1-4	TGTGCCAGCAGCCTCAGGGTCGTTGCAACTAATGAAAAACTGTTTTTT	CASSLRVVATNEKLFF
.	TRBV3-1/TRBV3-2	.	TRBJ1-4	TGTGCCAGCAGCCAAGAAAGGGGGAGACAAGGCCGAGGGGATAATGAAAAACTGTTTTTT	CASSQERGRQGRGDNEKLFF
once	TRBV24-1	.	TRBJ2-1	TGTGCCACCAGTGATTCATACTACAATGAGCAGTTCTTC	CATSDSYYNEQFF
.	TRBV18	.	TRBJ1-1	TGTGCCAGCTCACCACGACTTTCGCAGAACACTGAAGCTTTCTTT	CASSPRLSQNTEAFF
.	TRBV3-1/TRBV3-2	.	TRBJ2-2	TGTGCCAGCAGCCGCCGCGGGGCAGAGAACACCGGGGAGCTGTTTTTT	CASSRRGAENTGELFF
once	TRBV4-1	.	TRBJ1-5	TGCGCCAGCAGCCAAGATGCACAGCGGAGCTTTAGCAATCAGCCCCAGCATTTT	CASSQDAQRSFSNQPQHF
.	TRBV5-1	.	TRBJ1-1	TGCGCCAGCAGCTCCCTCGGGGCAGTGAACACTGAAGCTTTCTTT	CASSSLGAVNTEAFF
.	TRBV4-2	.	TRBJ1-1	TGTGCCAGCAGCCAAGGCAGGGACACTGAAGCTTTCTTT	CASSQGRDTEAFF
.	TRBV3-1/TRBV3-2	.	TRBJ1-3	TGTGCCAGCAGCCCCTCGGGAGGAAACACCATATATTTT	CASSPSGGNTIYF
.	TRBV2	TRBD1	TRBJ2-7	TGTGCCAGCAGACGAGGACAGGGGGAATACGAGCAGTACTTC	CASRRGQGEYEQYF
.	TRBV6-2/TRBV6-3	.	TRBJ2-1	TGTGCCAGCACCCCCGGGGCCACAGTCGAGCAGTTCTTC	CASTPGATVEQFF
.	TRBV2	TRBD1	TRBJ2-1	TGTGCCAGCAGTGGTCAGGGGGCGGGTAATGAGCAGTTCTTC	CASSGQGAGNEQFF
.	TRBV6-6	TRBD1	TRBJ1-1	TGTGCCAGCAGAACGGGACAGGGGGCTGAAGCTTTCTTT	CASRTGQGAEAFF
.	TRBV27	.	TRBJ1-6	TGTGCCACCTCGGTGGGGGGGAGGTCACCCCTCCACTTT	CATSVGGRSPLHF
.	TRBV10-3	.	TRBJ1-1	TGTGCCATCAGTCGGACGGGAGATGAAGCTTTCTTT	CAISRTGDEAFF
.	TRBV27	.	TRBJ2-5	TGTGCCAGCAGTTTCCGGCCCCAAGAGACCCAGTACTTC	CASSFRPQETQYF
.	TRBV2	.	TRBJ2-7	TGTGCCAGCAGTGAAGACTCGAGCTCCTACGAGCAGTACTTC	CASSEDSSSYEQYF